The clone carrying this TCR beta chain has just one count. The data originate from a study of OX40 agonist ivuxolimab in advanced cancers. The assay was immunoSEQ multiplex PCR, and TCRdb's table has in-frame clones only and misses some. The table lists 130,000 or so clones, around 93% of them singletons, with 1% in the top ten. The receptor's source is an adult with an advanced solid tumor such as melanoma, head and neck, liver or kidney cancer. The specimen comprised CD4+ or CD8+ T cells sorted from blood, sampled in a trial of the OX40 agonist ivuxolimab.

CDR3 nucleotide sequence: TGTGCCTCGGGCCGGGAACTCGAGCAGTACTTC. Encoded protein: CASGRELEQYF. The rearrangement uses TRBV6-5 and TRBJ2-7; weak D call: TRBD2 (5 bases). Trimming shortened V by 11 bases and J by 6 bases, and 14 bases separated the two germline ends. Per germline, CDR1 MNHEY and CDR2 SVGAGI. This CDR3 is built from 11 residues.